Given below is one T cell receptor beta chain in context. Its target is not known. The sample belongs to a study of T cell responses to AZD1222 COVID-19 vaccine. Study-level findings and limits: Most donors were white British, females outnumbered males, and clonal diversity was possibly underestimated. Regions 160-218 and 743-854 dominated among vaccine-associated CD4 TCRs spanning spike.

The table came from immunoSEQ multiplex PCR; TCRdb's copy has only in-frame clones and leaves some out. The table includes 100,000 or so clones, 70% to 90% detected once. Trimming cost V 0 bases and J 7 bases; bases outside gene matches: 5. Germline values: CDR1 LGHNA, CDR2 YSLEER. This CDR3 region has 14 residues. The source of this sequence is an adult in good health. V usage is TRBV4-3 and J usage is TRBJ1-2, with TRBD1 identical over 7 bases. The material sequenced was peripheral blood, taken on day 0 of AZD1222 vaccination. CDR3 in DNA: TGCGCCAGCAGCCAAGAGAGGGGGCTAGCTGGCTACACCTTC. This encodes CASSQERGLAGYTF.